The source of this TCR beta chain is a study of cytomegalovirus exposure and HLA in healthy donors. The study ran its PCR with 60 Vbeta and 13 Jbeta primers. TCRdb keeps only in-frame clones here, not all; method: immunoSEQ multiplex PCR. The data contain about 190,000 clones, just under 75% of them singletons. The receptor's source is a woman aged 25 to 39 in good health and CMV-seropositive. The specimen was PBMCs.

CDR3 region: CASSREGFGANVLTF. Written as DNA, the CDR3 is TGTGCCAGCAGCCGGGAGGGGTTTGGGGCCAACGTCCTGACTTTC. The chain couples TRBV14 to TRBJ2-6; 7 bases are a match to TRBD2. The CDR3 covers 15 residues. Trimming took 4 bases from V and 3 from J; bases not matched to a gene: 3. CDR1 is SGHDN and CDR2 is FVKESK in the germline V gene.